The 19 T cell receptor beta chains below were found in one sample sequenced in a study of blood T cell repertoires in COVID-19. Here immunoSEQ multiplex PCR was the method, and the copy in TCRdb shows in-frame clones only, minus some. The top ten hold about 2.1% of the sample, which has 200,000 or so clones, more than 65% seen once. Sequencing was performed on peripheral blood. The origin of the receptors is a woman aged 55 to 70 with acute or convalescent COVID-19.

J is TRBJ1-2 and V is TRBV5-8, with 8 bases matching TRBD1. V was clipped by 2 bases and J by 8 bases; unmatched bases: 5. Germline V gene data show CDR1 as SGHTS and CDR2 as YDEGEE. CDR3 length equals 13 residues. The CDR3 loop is CASSFGQGRGYTF. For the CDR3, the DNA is TGTGCCAGCAGCTTCGGACAGGGCAGGGGCTACACCTTC.

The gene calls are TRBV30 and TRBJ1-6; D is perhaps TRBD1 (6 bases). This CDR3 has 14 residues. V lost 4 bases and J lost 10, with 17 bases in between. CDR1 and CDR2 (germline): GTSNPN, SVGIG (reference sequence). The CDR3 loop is CAWNGGPQGSPLHF. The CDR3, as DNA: TGTGCCTGGAATGGGGGTCCACAGGGCTCACCCCTCCACTTT.

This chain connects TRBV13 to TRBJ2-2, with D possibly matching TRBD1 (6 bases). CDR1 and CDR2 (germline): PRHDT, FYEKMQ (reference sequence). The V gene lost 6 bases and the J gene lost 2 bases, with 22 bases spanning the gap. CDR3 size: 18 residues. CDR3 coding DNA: TGTGCCAGCAGATCAACCCACGGAACAGGGTCCAACACCGGGGAGCTGTTTTTT. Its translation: CASRSTHGTGSNTGELFF.

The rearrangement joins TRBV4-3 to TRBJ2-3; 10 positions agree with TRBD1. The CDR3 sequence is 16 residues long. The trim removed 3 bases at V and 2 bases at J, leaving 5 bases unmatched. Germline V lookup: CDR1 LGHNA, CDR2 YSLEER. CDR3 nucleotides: TGCGCCAGCAGCCAGGGACAGGGGAGGGACACAGATACGCAGTATTTT. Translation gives CASSQGQGRDTDTQYF.

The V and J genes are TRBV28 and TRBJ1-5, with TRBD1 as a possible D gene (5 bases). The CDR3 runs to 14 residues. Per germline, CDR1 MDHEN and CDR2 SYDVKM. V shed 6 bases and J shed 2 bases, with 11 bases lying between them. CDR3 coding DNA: TGTGCCAGCAGCCGCTCGGGGGGCAATCAGCCCCAGCATTTT. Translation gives CASSRSGGNQPQHF. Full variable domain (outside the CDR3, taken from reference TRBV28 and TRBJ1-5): DVKVTQSSRYLVKRTGEKVFLECVQDMDHENMFWYRQDPGLGLRLIYFSYDVKMKEKGDIPEGYSVSREKKERFSLILESASTNQTSMYLCASSRSGGNQPQHFGDGTRLSIL.

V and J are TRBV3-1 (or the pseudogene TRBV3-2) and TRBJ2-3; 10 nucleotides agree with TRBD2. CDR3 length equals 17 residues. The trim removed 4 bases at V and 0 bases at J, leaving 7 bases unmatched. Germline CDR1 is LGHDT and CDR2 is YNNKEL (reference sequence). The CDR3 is CASSPRAGGPSTDTQYF. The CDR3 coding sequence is TGTGCCAGCAGCCCAAGAGCGGGGGGGCCTAGCACAGATACGCAGTATTTT.

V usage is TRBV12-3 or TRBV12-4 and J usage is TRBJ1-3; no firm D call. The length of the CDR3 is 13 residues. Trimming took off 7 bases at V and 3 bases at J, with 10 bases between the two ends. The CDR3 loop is CASITGGGNTIYF. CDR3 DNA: TGTGCCAGCATCACTGGAGGTGGAAACACCATATATTTT.

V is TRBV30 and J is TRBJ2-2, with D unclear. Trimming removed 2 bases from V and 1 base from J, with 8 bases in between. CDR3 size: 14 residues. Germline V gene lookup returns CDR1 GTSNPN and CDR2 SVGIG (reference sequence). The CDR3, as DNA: TGTGCCTGGAGTCCCCTTAAGAACACCGGGGAGCTGTTTTTT. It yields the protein CAWSPLKNTGELFF.

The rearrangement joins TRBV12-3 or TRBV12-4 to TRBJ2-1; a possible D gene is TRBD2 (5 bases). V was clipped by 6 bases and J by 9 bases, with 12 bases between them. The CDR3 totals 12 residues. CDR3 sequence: CASRGLPGEQFF. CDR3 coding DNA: TGTGCCAGCAGAGGACTGCCTGGTGAGCAGTTCTTC.

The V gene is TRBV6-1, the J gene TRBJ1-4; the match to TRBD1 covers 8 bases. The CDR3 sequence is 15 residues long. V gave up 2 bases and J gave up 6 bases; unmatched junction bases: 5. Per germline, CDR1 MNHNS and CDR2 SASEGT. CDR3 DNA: TGTGCCAGCAGTGAACCGGGACAGGTGGATGAAAAACTGTTTTTT. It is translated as CASSEPGQVDEKLFF.

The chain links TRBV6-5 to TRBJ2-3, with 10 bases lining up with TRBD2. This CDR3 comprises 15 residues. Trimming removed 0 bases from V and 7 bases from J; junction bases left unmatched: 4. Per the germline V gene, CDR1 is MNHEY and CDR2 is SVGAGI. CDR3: CASSYSSGGPHTQYF. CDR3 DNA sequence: TGTGCCAGCAGTTACTCTAGCGGGGGGCCACATACGCAGTATTTT.

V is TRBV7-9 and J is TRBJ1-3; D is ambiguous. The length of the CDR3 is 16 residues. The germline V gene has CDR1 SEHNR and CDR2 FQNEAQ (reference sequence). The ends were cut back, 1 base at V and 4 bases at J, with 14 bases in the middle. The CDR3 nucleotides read TGTGCCAGCAGCTTAGGCGCAGGTTCTGGAGGAAACACCATATATTTT. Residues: CASSLGAGSGGNTIYF.

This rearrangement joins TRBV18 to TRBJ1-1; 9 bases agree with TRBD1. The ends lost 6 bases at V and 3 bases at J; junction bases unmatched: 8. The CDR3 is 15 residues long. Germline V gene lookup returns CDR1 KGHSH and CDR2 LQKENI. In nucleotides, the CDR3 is TGTGCCAGCTCTCTCCCTCGGACAGGGGACACTGAAGCTTTCTTT. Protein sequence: CASSLPRTGDTEAFF.

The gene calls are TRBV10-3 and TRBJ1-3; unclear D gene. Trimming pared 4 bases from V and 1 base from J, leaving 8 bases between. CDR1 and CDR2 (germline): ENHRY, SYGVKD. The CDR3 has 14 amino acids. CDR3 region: CAISGRESGNTIYF. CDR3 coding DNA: TGTGCCATCAGTGGGAGGGAATCTGGAAACACCATATATTTT.

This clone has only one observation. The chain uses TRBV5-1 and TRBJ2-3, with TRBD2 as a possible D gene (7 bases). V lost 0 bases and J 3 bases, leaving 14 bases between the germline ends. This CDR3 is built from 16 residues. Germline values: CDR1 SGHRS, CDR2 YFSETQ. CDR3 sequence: CASSLGPGRGTDTQYF. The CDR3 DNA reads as TGCGCCAGCAGCTTGGGACCGGGGAGGGGGACAGATACGCAGTATTTT. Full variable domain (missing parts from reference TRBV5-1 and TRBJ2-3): KAGVTQTPRYLIKTRGQQVTLSCSPISGHRSVSWYQQTPGQGLQFLFEYFSETQRNKGNFPGRFSGRQFSNSRSEMNVSTLELGDSALYLCASSLGPGRGTDTQYFGPGTRLTVL.

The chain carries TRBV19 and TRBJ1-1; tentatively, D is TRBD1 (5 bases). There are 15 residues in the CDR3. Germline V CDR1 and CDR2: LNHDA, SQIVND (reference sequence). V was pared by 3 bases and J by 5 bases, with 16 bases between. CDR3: CASSMDGRARTEAFF. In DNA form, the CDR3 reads TGTGCCAGTAGTATGGATGGCAGGGCGAGGACTGAAGCTTTCTTT.

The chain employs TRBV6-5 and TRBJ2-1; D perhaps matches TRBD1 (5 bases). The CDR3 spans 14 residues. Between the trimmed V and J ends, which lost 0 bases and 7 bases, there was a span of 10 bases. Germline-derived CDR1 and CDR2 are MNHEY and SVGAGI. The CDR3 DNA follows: TGTGCCAGCAGTTACTCATCAGGGCGGAATGAGCAGTTCTTC. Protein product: CASSYSSGRNEQFF.

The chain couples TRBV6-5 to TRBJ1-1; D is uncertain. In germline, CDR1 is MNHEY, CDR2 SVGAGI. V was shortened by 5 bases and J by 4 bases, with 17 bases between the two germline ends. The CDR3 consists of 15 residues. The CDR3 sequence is CASSRISGVATEAFF. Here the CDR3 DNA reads TGTGCCAGCAGTCGCATTTCCGGGGTTGCCACTGAAGCTTTCTTT.

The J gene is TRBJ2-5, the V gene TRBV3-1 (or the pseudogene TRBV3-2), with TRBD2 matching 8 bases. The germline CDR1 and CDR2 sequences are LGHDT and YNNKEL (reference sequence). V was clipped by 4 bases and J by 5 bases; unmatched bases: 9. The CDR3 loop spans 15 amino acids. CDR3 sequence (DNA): TGTGCCAGCAGCCGCGGGGGGACCGGGCAGGAGACCCAGTACTTC. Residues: CASSRGGTGQETQYF.